These 21 T cell receptor beta chains were all obtained from the same sample, sequenced in a study of T cell responses to AZD1222 COVID-19 vaccine. Only in-frame clones appear in the TCRdb table, and some are missing; sequencing was by immunoSEQ multiplex PCR. The table lists 130,000 or so clones, around 90% of them singletons. The sequenced sample was peripheral blood, obtained 28 days after the second dose of the MenACWY control vaccine. The receptors were gathered from an adult who received the MenACWY meningococcal vaccine as a control.

The chain couples TRBV6-6 to TRBJ2-3; D is ambiguous. Germline V gives CDR1 MNHNY, CDR2 SVGAGI (reference sequence). V gave up 6 bases and J gave up 2 bases, with 18 bases separating them. The CDR3 runs to 16 residues. CDR3 loop: CASSVVQSELTDTQYF. The DNA of the CDR3 is TGTGCCAGCAGCGTTGTCCAGTCTGAACTCACAGATACGCAGTATTTT.

The chain links TRBV5-6 to TRBJ1-5; perhaps TRBD1 as D (5 bases). Germline V CDR1 and CDR2: SGHDT, YYEEEE. The CDR3 is 14 residues long. V was trimmed by 0 bases and J by 5 bases, leaving 9 bases between them. Here the CDR3 reads CASSLGPRDQPQHF. The DNA for the CDR3 is TGTGCCAGCAGCTTGGGCCCCAGGGATCAGCCCCAGCATTTT.

This sequence joins TRBV6-4 and TRBJ2-2; a weak D match, TRBD1 (6 bases). CDR1 is MRHNA and CDR2 is SNTAGT in the germline V gene. This CDR3 comprises 14 residues. Trimming cost V 5 bases and J 3 bases, with 10 bases left between them. CDR3 sequence reads: CASSKQGHTGELFF. For the CDR3, the DNA is TGTGCCAGCAGTAAACAGGGCCACACCGGGGAGCTGTTTTTT.

With respect to this clone: The sample holds other DNA sequences that translate to the same CDR3. The chain carries TRBV4-1 and TRBJ2-3; TRBD2 aligns across 10 bases. This CDR3 is built from 17 residues. Germline V lookup: CDR1 MGHRA, CDR2 YSYEKL. V shed 0 bases and J 5 bases; nucleotides not matched to a gene: 8. In nucleotides, the CDR3 is TGCGCCAGCAGCCAAGATCCCAGCGGGGGGGCCCAAGATACGCAGTATTTT. Its protein is CASSQDPSGGAQDTQYF.

The gene calls are TRBV27 and TRBJ1-1, with 7 bases aligning to TRBD1. Germline lookup yields CDR1 MNHEY and CDR2 SMNVEV (reference sequence). Trimming cost V 6 bases and J 3 bases; bases outside gene matches: 7. The CDR3 loop spans 14 amino acids. CDR3 DNA: TGTGCCAGCAGCCACGACAGGGTAGACACTGAAGCTTTCTTT. Encoded protein: CASSHDRVDTEAFF.

J is TRBJ1-1 and V is TRBV4-3; unclear D gene. The CDR3 consists of 16 residues. Between the trimmed V and J ends, which lost 0 bases and 0 bases, there was a span of 11 bases. Germline CDR1 LGHNA, CDR2 YSLEER. CDR3 bases: TGCGCCAGCAGCCAAGACTATAGGGAGTTGAACACTGAAGCTTTCTTT. Translation gives CASSQDYRELNTEAFF.

The V gene is TRBV5-8, the J gene TRBJ1-5; weak D call: TRBD1 (5 bases). Trimming stripped 0 bases from V and 2 bases from J, with 12 bases between. The CDR3 is 16 amino acids. Germline values: CDR1 SGHTS, CDR2 YDEGEE. The CDR3 is CASSLAGAVGNQPQHF. For the CDR3, the DNA is TGTGCCAGCAGCTTGGCTGGGGCTGTCGGCAATCAGCCCCAGCATTTT.

The chain is built from TRBV3-1 (or the pseudogene TRBV3-2) and TRBJ1-3; D gene ambiguous. Germline V gene sequence: CDR1 LGHDT, CDR2 YNNKEL (reference sequence). The CDR3 contains 17 residues. V was shortened by 3 bases and J by 2 bases, with 17 bases between the two germline ends. The CDR3 region has the DNA TGTGCCAGCAGCCAGTGGAGGGTCACCGGGGCTGGAAACACCATATATTTT. Translation: CASSQWRVTGAGNTIYF.

V gene TRBV28 combines with J gene TRBJ2-7; weak D call: TRBD1 (6 bases). The CDR3 spans 12 residues. Trimming removed 11 bases at V and 2 bases at J, with 13 bases between. The germline V gene has CDR1 MDHEN and CDR2 SYDVKM. This CDR3 is CAGGQSAYEQYF. The CDR3, as DNA: TGTGCCGGCGGACAGTCAGCCTACGAGCAGTACTTC.

A few counts support this clone. V and J are TRBV7-3 and TRBJ2-5; 7 bases are shared with TRBD1. Germline V gives CDR1 SGHTA, CDR2 FQGTGA. Trimming at V came to 1 base and at J to 5 bases, leaving 4 bases not matched to a gene. This CDR3 is 14 amino acids long. CDR3 DNA: TGTGCCAGCAGCTTAAAGGGGGCTAGGGAGACCCAGTACTTC. As protein: CASSLKGARETQYF.

The chain carries TRBV3-1 (or the pseudogene TRBV3-2) and TRBJ1-1, with no clear D. CDR1 is LGHDT and CDR2 is YNNKEL in the germline V gene (reference sequence). The CDR3 has 12 amino acids. The V end was cut by 1 base, the J end by 8 bases, with 8 bases between. This CDR3 reads CASSQAIGEAFF. For the CDR3, the DNA is TGTGCCAGCAGCCAAGCGATAGGAGAAGCTTTCTTT.

The rearrangement links TRBV28 to TRBJ1-1; D possibly corresponds to TRBD1 (5 bases). CDR3 length equals 13 residues. Trimming removed 5 bases at V and 2 bases at J, with 9 bases between. The germline gives CDR1 MDHEN, CDR2 SYDVKM. The chain's CDR3 is CASSPDINTEAFF. Written as DNA, the CDR3 is TGTGCCAGCAGTCCGGACATAAACACTGAAGCTTTCTTT. Complete variable domain (other parts from reference TRBV28 and TRBJ1-1): DVKVTQSSRYLVKRTGEKVFLECVQDMDHENMFWYRQDPGLGLRLIYFSYDVKMKEKGDIPEGYSVSREKKERFSLILESASTNQTSMYLCASSPDINTEAFFGQGTRLTVV.

The rearrangement links TRBV21-1 to TRBJ1-3. TRBV21-1 is a pseudogene segment. CDR3 length: 16 amino acids. The DNA of the CDR3 is TGTGCCAGCAGCAAGACTGCTTGGGTCCTCGGAAACACCATATATTTT. Its protein is CASSKTAWVLGNTIYF.

The rearrangement uses TRBV28 and TRBJ2-7; 7 bases map to TRBD2. V was clipped by 4 bases and J by 10 bases; unmatched bases: 7. Germline CDR1 and CDR2: MDHEN and SYDVKM. The CDR3 has 12 residues. CDR3 in DNA: TGTGCCAGCAGTTCCGGGACTACTGTTCAGTACTTC. Translating gives CASSSGTTVQYF.

V is TRBV9 and J is TRBJ2-5, with no clear D. The V and J ends lost 0 bases and 7 bases respectively, with 7 bases between them. CDR3 length: 12 amino acids. Germline-derived CDR1 and CDR2 are SGDLS and YYNGEE. The CDR3 reads CASSVAIGTQYF. CDR3 sequence (DNA): TGTGCCAGCAGCGTAGCTATCGGGACCCAGTACTTC.

V gene TRBV7-2 combines with J gene TRBJ1-3; D not certain. The CDR3 covers 14 residues. Trimming took 3 bases from V and 7 from J, leaving 13 bases between them. CDR1 and CDR2 (germline): SGHTA, FQGNSA. The CDR3 is CASSLDGDGNTIYF. In DNA form, the CDR3 reads TGTGCCAGCAGCTTGGATGGAGACGGCAACACCATATATTTT. The variable domain in full, with the rest retrieved from reference TRBV7-2 and TRBJ1-3, is GAGVSQSPSNKVTEKGKDVELRCDPISGHTALYWYRQSLGQGLEFLIYFQGNSAPDKSGLPSDRFSAERTGGSVSTLTIQRTQQEDSAVYLCASSLDGDGNTIYFGEGSWLTVV.

The J gene is TRBJ2-5, the V gene TRBV5-1, with TRBD1 as a possible D gene (5 bases). This CDR3 has 14 amino acids. V was pared by 8 bases and J by 3 bases, with 17 bases between. Germline V gene lookup returns CDR1 SGHRS and CDR2 YFSETQ. The DNA for the CDR3 is TGCGCCAGTACCGAAGGACATACTGAAGAGACCCAGTACTTC. This gives the protein CASTEGHTEETQYF. Using reference TRBV5-1 and TRBJ2-5 for the parts outside the CDR3, the full variable domain is KAGVTQTPRYLIKTRGQQVTLSCSPISGHRSVSWYQQTPGQGLQFLFEYFSETQRNKGNFPGRFSGRQFSNSRSEMNVSTLELGDSALYLCASTEGHTEETQYFGPGTRLLVL.

The chain has TRBV3-1 (or the pseudogene TRBV3-2) and TRBJ1-6; D remains ambiguous. Trimming took off 1 base at V and 6 bases at J, with 4 bases between the two ends. Germline-derived CDR1 and CDR2 are LGHDT and YNNKEL (reference sequence). The CDR3 is 13 amino acids. The CDR3 loop is CASSQGPNSPLHF. The CDR3 DNA sequence: TGTGCCAGCAGCCAAGGTCCTAATTCACCCCTCCACTTT.

This chain joins TRBV7-3 and TRBJ2-2, with TRBD1 identical over 8 bases. This CDR3 region has 18 residues. V lost 4 bases, J lost 2 bases, and 12 bases stayed unmatched. Germline V gene lookup returns CDR1 SGHTA and CDR2 FQGTGA. The CDR3 bases are TGTGCCAGCAGCTCTATTCCTGGGGGACAGGACAACACCGGGGAGCTGTTTTTT. It yields the protein CASSSIPGGQDNTGELFF.

This chain uses TRBV25-1 with TRBJ1-2; 7 bases fit TRBD1. The trim removed 8 bases at V and 0 bases at J, leaving 12 bases unmatched. The CDR3 sequence is 16 residues long. The germline V gene has CDR1 MGHDK and CDR2 SYGVNS. The DNA for the CDR3 is TGTGCCAGCCGTAGGACAGGTGGTGGGGCTAACTATGGCTACACCTTC. Translating gives CASRRTGGGANYGYTF.

The V and J genes are TRBV27 and TRBJ1-6; 7 bases are a match to TRBD1. In germline, CDR1 is MNHEY, CDR2 SMNVEV (reference sequence). The CDR3 has 14 amino acids. Trimming at V came to 6 bases and at J to 9 bases, leaving 8 bases not matched to a gene. The CDR3 nucleotides are TGTGCCAGCAGCATAGGACAGGCCATTTCACCCCTCCACTTT. Translating it yields CASSIGQAISPLHF.